The sequence of this TCR beta chain was determined in a study of CD8 T cells in ankylosing spondylitis. This clonotype has a handful of counts. Its antigen remains unidentified. Study outcomes and limitations: Earlier reports found some motif variants in synovial fluid and blood in reactive arthritis.

Via MiXCR, TCRdb re-called the 5' RACE reads, giving one row per CDR3 protein. The table shows under 120,000 distinct CDR3 sequences, with 20% to 30% occurring only once. There are 11 residues in the CDR3. V was trimmed by 5 bases and J by 7 bases, leaving 11 bases between them. Germline V gene sequence: CDR1 DFQATT, CDR2 SNEGSKA (reference sequence). The TCR sequence derives from a male donor with ankylosing spondylitis. The chain recombines TRBV20-1 with TRBJ1-2, with D tentatively TRBD1 (6 bases). The sequencing sample was made of synovial fluid, either unsorted or a sorted T cell fraction (not recorded which). CDR3 loop: CSAPQGFGYTF. DNA for the CDR3: TGCAGTGCTCCCCAGGGGTTTGGCTACACCTTC.